These T cell receptor beta chains were read from a single sample in a study of control samples from healthy donors and cancer patients. Generated by immunoSEQ multiplex PCR, the TCRdb table keeps only in-frame clones and is missing some. The sample has some 90,000 clones, around 87% seen once. The sample consisted of blood. These receptors all come from a woman aged 45-59 years in good health. The CDR3 runs from the conserved cysteine through the conserved F or W. A D gene is named only where the DNA matches it firmly. Some rows have no size entry. The others give once, few or many, or a class for an expanded clone.

- | - | TRBJ2-7 | TRBV6-5 | CASNKPGTYEQYF | TGTGCCAGCAACAAACCGGGGACCTACGAGCAGTACTTC
- | - | TRBJ2-1 | TRBV4-3 | CASSQEGRGGSSYNEQFF | TGCGCCAGCAGCCAAGAGGGGAGGGGGGGCAGCTCCTACAATGAGCAGTTCTTC
- | TRBD2 | TRBJ2-3 | TRBV2 | CASSDLGLAGGQDTQYF | TGTGCCAGCAGTGATCTTGGACTAGCGGGGGGGCAAGATACGCAGTATTTT
- | TRBD2 | TRBJ2-1 | TRBV4-3 | CASSQAAGVGNEQFF | TGCGCCAGCAGCCAAGCAGCGGGAGTCGGCAATGAGCAGTTCTTC
- | - | TRBJ1-1 | TRBV6-2/TRBV6-3 | CASSHTVGVEAFF | TGTGCCAGCAGTCACACCGTCGGGGTTGAAGCTTTCTTT
- | - | TRBJ2-5 | TRBV29-1 | CSVAKTSAPQETQYF | TGCAGCGTTGCTAAGACATCCGCTCCTCAAGAGACCCAGTACTTC
- | - | TRBJ1-5 | TRBV21-1 | CASSKAGTGGNQPQHF | TGTGCCAGCAGCAAAGCCGGGACAGGGGGCAATCAGCCCCAGCATTTT
- | - | TRBJ1-6 | TRBV7-2 | CASSPDGYNSPLHF | TGTGCCAGCAGCCCGGACGGGTATAATTCACCCCTCCACTTT
- | - | TRBJ2-5 | TRBV18 | CASSLGETQYF | TGTGCCAGCTCACTGGGAGAGACCCAGTACTTC
once | - | TRBJ2-3 | TRBV7-2 | CASSSRRRGGRSADTQYF | TGTGCCAGCAGTTCACGGCGGAGGGGAGGTCGAAGCGCAGATACGCAGTATTTT
- | TRBD2 | TRBJ2-5 | TRBV7-2 | CASRYGGAKETQYF | TGTGCCAGTCGTTACGGGGGGGCTAAGGAGACCCAGTACTTC
- | - | TRBJ2-2 | TRBV4-3 | CASSQVGGAGDTGELFF | TGCGCCAGCAGCCAAGTGGGCGGGGCTGGTGACACCGGGGAGCTGTTTTTT
- | TRBD2 | TRBJ2-1 | TRBV27 | CASSFASGGAFSSYNEQFF | TGTGCCAGCAGTTTCGCTAGCGGGGGGGCCTTTTCCTCCTACAATGAGCAGTTCTTC
- | - | TRBJ2-5 | TRBV4-2 | CASSQDPGETQYF | TGTGCCAGCAGCCAAGACCCGGGGGAGACCCAGTACTTC
- | - | TRBJ1-3 | TRBV4-3 | CASSQGGVGRGNTIYF | TGCGCCAGCAGCCAAGGGGGGGTAGGACGGGGAAACACCATATATTTT
once | TRBD2 | TRBJ2-1 | TRBV11-3 | CASSLFGSERGHEQFF | TGTGCCAGCAGCTTATTCGGGAGCGAGCGGGGTCATGAGCAGTTCTTC
- | - | TRBJ1-5 | TRBV4-1 | CASSQDPPTGNNQPQHF | TGCGCCAGCAGCCAAGATCCCCCAACAGGGAACAATCAGCCCCAGCATTTT
- | - | TRBJ1-6 | TRBV14 | CASSQVGNSPLHF | TGTGCCAGCAGCCAAGTGGGTAATTCACCCCTCCACTTT
- | TRBD1 | TRBJ1-5 | TRBV7-2 | CASSLEGQGRRPQHF | TGTGCCAGCAGCTTAGAGGGACAGGGGAGGAGGCCCCAGCATTTT
- | - | TRBJ1-4 | TRBV5-8 | CASSWKVDEKLFF | TGTGCCAGCAGCTGGAAAGTGGACGAAAAACTGTTTTTT
- | TRBD1 | TRBJ2-3 | TRBV2 | CATIQGQGTFTQYF | TGTGCCACCATTCAGGGACAGGGTACGTTTACGCAGTATTTT
- | - | TRBJ2-7 | TRBV3-1/TRBV3-2 | CASSPSGHEQYF | TGTGCCAGTTCCCCTTCCGGGCACGAGCAGTACTTC
- | - | TRBJ2-3 | TRBV9 | CASSVDGFPTDTQYF | TGTGCCAGCAGCGTAGACGGGTTCCCCACAGATACGCAGTATTTT
- | - | TRBJ2-1 | TRBV5-5 | CASSQFGGSSYNEQFF | TGTGCCAGCAGCCAATTTGGAGGGAGCTCCTACAATGAGCAGTTCTTC
few | TRBD1 | TRBJ2-7 | TRBV18 | CASSPPGQVVYEQYF | TGTGCCAGCTCACCACCGGGACAGGTGGTCTACGAGCAGTACTTC